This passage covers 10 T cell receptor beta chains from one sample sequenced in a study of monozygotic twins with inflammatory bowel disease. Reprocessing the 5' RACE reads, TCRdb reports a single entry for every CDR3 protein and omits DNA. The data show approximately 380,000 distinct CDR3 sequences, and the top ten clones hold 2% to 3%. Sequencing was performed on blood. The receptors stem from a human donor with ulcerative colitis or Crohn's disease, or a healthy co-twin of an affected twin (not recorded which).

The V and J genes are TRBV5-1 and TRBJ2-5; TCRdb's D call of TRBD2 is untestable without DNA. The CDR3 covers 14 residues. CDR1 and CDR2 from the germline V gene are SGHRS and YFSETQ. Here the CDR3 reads CASSLLGDGETQYF. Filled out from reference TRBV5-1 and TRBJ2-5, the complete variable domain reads KAGVTQTPRYLIKTRGQQVTLSCSPISGHRSVSWYQQTPGQGLQFLFEYFSETQRNKGNFPGRFSGRQFSNSRSEMNVSTLELGDSALYLCASSLLGDGETQYFGPGTRLLVL.

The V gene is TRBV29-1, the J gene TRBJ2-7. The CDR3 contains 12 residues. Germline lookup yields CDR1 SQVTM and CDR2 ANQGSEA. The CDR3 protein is CSVRPATYEQYF.

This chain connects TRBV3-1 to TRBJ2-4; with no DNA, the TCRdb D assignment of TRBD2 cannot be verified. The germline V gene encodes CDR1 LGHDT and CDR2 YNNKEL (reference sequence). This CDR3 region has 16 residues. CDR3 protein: CASSQGPPGSKNIQYF. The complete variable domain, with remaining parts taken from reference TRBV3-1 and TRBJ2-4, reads DTAVSQTPKYLVTQMGNDKSIKCEQNLGHDTMYWYKQDSKKFLKIMFSYNNKELIINETVPNRFSPKSPDKAHLNLHINSLELGDSAVYFCASSQGPPGSKNIQYFGAGTRLSVL.

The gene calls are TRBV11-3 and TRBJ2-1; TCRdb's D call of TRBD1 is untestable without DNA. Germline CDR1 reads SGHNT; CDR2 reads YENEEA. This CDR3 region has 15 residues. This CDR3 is CASSLGGGAFNEQFF.

CDR3 loop: CASSPPSTGGANIQYF. The genes are TRBV7-9 and TRBJ2-4; the D gene TCRdb calls, TRBD1, cannot be checked with no DNA. The CDR3 contains 16 residues. Germline values: CDR1 SEHNR, CDR2 FQNEAQ (reference sequence).

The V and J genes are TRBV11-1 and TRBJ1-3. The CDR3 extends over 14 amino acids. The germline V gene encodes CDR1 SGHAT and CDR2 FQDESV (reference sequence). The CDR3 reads CASSSRYSGSTIYF.

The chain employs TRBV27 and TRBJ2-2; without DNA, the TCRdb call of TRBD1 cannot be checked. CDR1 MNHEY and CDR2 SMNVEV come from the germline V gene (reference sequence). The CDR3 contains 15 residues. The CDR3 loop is CASRMGQVNTGELFF.

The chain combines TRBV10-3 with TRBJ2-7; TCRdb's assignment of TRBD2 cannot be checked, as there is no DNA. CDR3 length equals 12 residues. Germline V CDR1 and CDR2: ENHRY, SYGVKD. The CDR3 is CAISEERDEQYF.

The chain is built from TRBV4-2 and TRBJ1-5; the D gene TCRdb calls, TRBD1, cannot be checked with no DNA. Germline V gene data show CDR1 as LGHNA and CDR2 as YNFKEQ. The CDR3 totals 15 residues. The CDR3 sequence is CASSQDQGGNQPQHF.

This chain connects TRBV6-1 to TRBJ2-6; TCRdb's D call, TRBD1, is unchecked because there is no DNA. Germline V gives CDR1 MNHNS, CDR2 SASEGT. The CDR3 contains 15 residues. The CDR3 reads CASSGRTAGANVLTF.